This T cell receptor beta chain was sequenced during a study of molecular identifiers for immune sequencing clone quantification. V lost 0 bases and J lost 5, with 11 bases in between. This CDR3 is 15 amino acids long. Germline V gene lookup returns CDR1 SGDLS and CDR2 YYNGEE. Via MiXCR, TCRdb re-called the PCR reads, giving one row per CDR3 protein. The sample holds about 97,000 distinct CDR3 sequences, 20% to 25% seen once. The sequenced sample consisted of naive CD8+ T cells from blood, with Jurkat cell RNA spiked in. This sample's subset: FACS-sorted CD8+CD4-CCR7+CD45RA+ naive T cells. The chain joins TRBV9 to TRBJ1-4, with D uncertain. This clonotype was sampled from a human donor in good health. Some libraries in this study had Jurkat cell RNA spiked in. This CDR3 is CASSVGRLLNEKLFF. The CDR3, as DNA: TGTGCCAGCAGCGTAGGGAGACTTCTAAATGAAAAACTGTTTTTT.